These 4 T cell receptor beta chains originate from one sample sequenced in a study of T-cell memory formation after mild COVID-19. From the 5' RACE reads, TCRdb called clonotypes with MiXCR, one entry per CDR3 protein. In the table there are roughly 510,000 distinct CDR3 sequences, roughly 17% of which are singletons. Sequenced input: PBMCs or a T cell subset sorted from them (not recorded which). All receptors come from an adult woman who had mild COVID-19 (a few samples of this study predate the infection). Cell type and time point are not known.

CDR3 sequence reads: CASSRGRATEAFF. Written as DNA, the CDR3 is TGTGCCAGCTCAAGGGGGCGAGCCACTGAAGCTTTCTTT. This sequence joins TRBV7-2 and TRBJ1-1; 7 positions match TRBD1. This CDR3 has 13 residues. V lost 8 bases, J lost 4 bases, and 7 bases stayed unmatched. Looked up from germline, CDR1 is SGHTA and CDR2 is FQGNSA.

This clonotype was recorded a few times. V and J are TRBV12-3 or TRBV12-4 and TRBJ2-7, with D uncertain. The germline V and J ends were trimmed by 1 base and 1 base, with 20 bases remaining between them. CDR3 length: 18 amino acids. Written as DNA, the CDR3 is TGTGCCAGCAGTTTAGTTTTAGTAGGCCCTCCCTTTTCCTACGAGCAGTACTTC. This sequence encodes CASSLVLVGPPFSYEQYF.

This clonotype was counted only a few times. In DNA form, the CDR3 reads TGTGCCAGTAGTCTGACAGGGGACTTGAACACTGAAGCTTTCTTT. Translated, it gives CASSLTGDLNTEAFF. This chain uses TRBV19 with TRBJ1-1, with 8 bases fitting TRBD1. Trimming removed 5 bases from V and 0 bases from J; junction bases left unmatched: 5. The CDR3 covers 15 residues. The germline V gene encodes CDR1 LNHDA and CDR2 SQIVND (reference sequence).

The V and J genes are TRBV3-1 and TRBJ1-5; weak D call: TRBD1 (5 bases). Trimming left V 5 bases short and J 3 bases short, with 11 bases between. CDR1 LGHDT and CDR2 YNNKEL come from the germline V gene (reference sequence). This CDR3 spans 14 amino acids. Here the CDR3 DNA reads TGTGCCAGCAGCTCCGGGACGACCAATCAGCCCCAGCATTTT. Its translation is CASSSGTTNQPQHF.